This T cell receptor (beta chain) was recovered during a study of cytomegalovirus exposure and HLA in healthy donors. The CDR3 runs 13 residues. Trimming stripped 6 bases from V and 4 bases from J, with 12 bases between. Germline-derived CDR1 and CDR2 are MNHEY and SVGAGI. The PCR ran on 60 Vbeta and 13 Jbeta primers. Clones were read by immunoSEQ multiplex PCR, and TCRdb kept only the in-frame ones, dropping some. The table has approximately 190,000 clones, under 70% seen once; the top ten hold less than 3%. The chain carries TRBV6-5 and TRBJ1-2; D may be TRBD1 (5 bases). Input material: PBMCs. The origin of this receptor is a man aged 40-55 years in good health and CMV-seropositive. The CDR3 protein is CASSPQGGYGYTF. Written as DNA, the CDR3 is TGTGCCAGCAGCCCTCAGGGAGGCTATGGCTACACCTTC.